This T cell receptor (beta chain) was sequenced in a study of cytomegalovirus exposure and HLA in healthy donors. On the study more broadly: Genotyping showed 75% to 90% of a few hundred donors falling in the Caucasian-associated ancestry cluster. Broader study findings: Association with HLA alleles at 0.05 false discovery rate was found for 15,000 to 20,000 TCR beta sequences in a later analysis. Donor immune exposure was known only as CMV serostatus. In vitro confirmation showed a few CMV-associated chains to be CMV antigen specific.

Primers: 60 Vbeta forward and 13 Jbeta reverse. Clones were read by immunoSEQ multiplex PCR, and TCRdb kept only the in-frame ones, dropping some. The data contain some 250,000 clones, 70% to 90% of them singletons. In germline, CDR1 is ENHRY, CDR2 SYGVKD. The CDR3 covers 14 residues. Trimming pared 0 bases from V and 3 bases from J, leaving 9 bases between. Points on this clone: Its antigen is unidentified.

The clonotype was recovered from a woman aged 55-69 years in good health and CMV-seropositive. The V call is TRBV10-3, the J call TRBJ2-7, with a weak D call TRBD2 (6 bases). The sample taken for sequencing was PBMCs. CDR3 in amino acids: CAISESVGGYEQYF. The CDR3 DNA is TGTGCCATCAGTGAGTCTGTGGGGGGCTACGAGCAGTACTTC.